Listed below are T cell receptor beta chains from one sample, sequenced in a study of identical twins. Using its own MiXCR run on the 5' RACE reads, TCRdb lists one record per CDR3 protein. The sample holds just under 550,000 distinct CDR3 sequences, approximately 16% seen once. This same sample was also taken into another study, of yellow fever vaccine responses in identical twins.

The sequenced sample was CD4+ T cells sorted from blood. These receptors originate from a woman aged 18-35 years in good health. Both conserved end residues are part of each CDR3. The D gene is left open where the match is weak. Rows give clone size only sometimes, using once, few, many, or a class for an expanded clone.

.,.,TRBJ2-1,TRBV7-2,CASSLAGGDYNEQFF,TGTGCCAGCAGCTTAGCGGGGGGAGACTACAATGAGCAGTTCTTC
TRBD1,.,TRBJ2-7,TRBV3-1,CASSQGQGFYEQYF,TGTGCCAGCAGCCAGGGACAGGGATTCTACGAGCAGTACTTC
.,few,TRBJ1-1,TRBV20-1,CSARDSARLTPNTEAFF,TGCAGTGCTAGAGATAGTGCCCGACTTACCCCGAACACTGAAGCTTTCTTT
.,once,TRBJ2-7,TRBV20-1,CSAREPRRVDEQYF,TGCAGTGCTAGAGAACCCAGGAGGGTAGACGAGCAGTACTTC
TRBD2,.,TRBJ2-1,TRBV20-1,CSAHRGTNNEQFF,TGCAGTGCTCATCGAGGGACTAACAATGAGCAGTTCTTC
TRBD2,.,TRBJ2-1,TRBV24-1,CATSDNVPGLAGRSYNEQFF,TGTGCCACCAGTGACAACGTCCCGGGACTAGCGGGAAGGTCCTACAATGAGCAGTTCTTC
.,few,TRBJ2-1,TRBV24-1,CATTPQGGNEQFF,TGTGCCACCACCCCTCAGGGTGGGAATGAGCAGTTCTTC
.,.,TRBJ1-2,TRBV3-1,CASSQAQGHGGYGYTF,TGTGCCAGCAGCCAAGCGCAGGGCCACGGTGGGTATGGCTACACCTTC
TRBD2,.,TRBJ2-1,TRBV5-4,CASSAGGTSGLYNEQFF,TGTGCCAGCAGCGCTGGAGGGACTAGCGGCCTCTACAATGAGCAGTTCTTC
.,.,TRBJ2-5,TRBV12-3/TRBV12-4,CASSRLQETQYF,TGTGCCAGCAGTAGGCTCCAAGAGACCCAGTACTTC
TRBD2,few,TRBJ2-3,TRBV4-1,CASSQDPGLGSDTQYF,TGCGCCAGCAGCCAAGATCCGGGACTAGGGTCAGATACGCAGTATTTT
TRBD1,few,TRBJ1-1,TRBV15,CAAKAGQGSMNTEAFF,TGTGCAGCCAAGGCGGGACAGGGGTCGATGAACACTGAAGCTTTCTTT
TRBD1,.,TRBJ2-4,TRBV20-1,CSARVPGQGLAKNIQYF,TGCAGTGCTAGGGTCCCGGGACAGGGACTAGCCAAAAACATTCAGTACTTC
TRBD2,.,TRBJ2-3,TRBV5-1,CASSSGLAGGPRTDTQYF,TGCGCCAGCAGCTCCGGACTAGCGGGAGGGCCCCGCACAGATACGCAGTATTTT
.,.,TRBJ2-1,TRBV5-1,CASSRSVQGRYNEQFF,TGCGCCAGCAGTAGGTCGGTACAGGGGAGGTACAATGAGCAGTTCTTC
TRBD1,few,TRBJ1-2,TRBV4-1,CASSQQLQGARGYGYTF,TGCGCCAGCAGCCAACAACTTCAGGGGGCGCGCGGCTATGGCTACACCTTC
TRBD2,few,TRBJ2-7,TRBV7-2,CASSLDVSGSYEQYF,TGTGCCAGCAGCTTAGATGTTAGCGGGAGTTACGAGCAGTACTTC
.,.,TRBJ1-2,TRBV12-3/TRBV12-4,CASSPRWPNYGYTF,TGTGCCAGCAGCCCCCGGTGGCCGAACTATGGCTACACCTTC
TRBD2,few,TRBJ2-3,TRBV9,CASSVDGRAADTQYF,TGTGCCAGCAGCGTAGACGGGAGGGCCGCAGATACGCAGTATTTT
.,.,TRBJ2-6,TRBV7-6,CASSLDIRSSGANVLTF,TGTGCCAGCAGCTTAGACATAAGAAGCTCTGGGGCCAACGTCCTGACTTTC
.,.,TRBJ1-1,TRBV7-2,CASSLTQTTLTEAFF,TGTGCCAGCAGCCTTACCCAGACTACATTGACTGAAGCTTTCTTT
.,.,TRBJ2-7,TRBV4-1,CASSQVGGPQGEQYF,TGCGCCAGCAGCCAAGTAGGTGGACCCCAGGGCGAGCAGTACTTC
.,.,TRBJ2-7,TRBV3-1,CASSQDGTSYEQYF,TGTGCCAGCAGCCAAGATGGGACTTCCTACGAGCAGTACTTC
.,few,TRBJ2-3,TRBV12-5,CASGLEGTITDTQYF,TGTGCTAGTGGTTTGGAGGGAACAATCACAGATACGCAGTATTTT
.,few,TRBJ2-1,TRBV7-2,CASSDRDTHNEQFF,TGTGCCAGCAGCGACCGGGACACCCACAATGAGCAGTTCTTC
TRBD2,few,TRBJ2-3,TRBV12-3/TRBV12-4,CASSFRPGGPQDTQYF,TGTGCCAGCAGTTTTCGTCCGGGAGGGCCGCAAGATACGCAGTATTTT
.,few,TRBJ2-7,TRBV21-1,CASSKAGGTYEQYF,TGTGCCAGCAGCAAAGCGGGGGGGACCTACGAGCAGTACTTC
.,.,TRBJ2-2,TRBV7-8,CASRPRPLFCGELFF,TGTGCCAGCAGACCCAGACCCCTCTTCTGCGGGGAGCTGTTTTTT
TRBD2,many,TRBJ2-5,TRBV20-1,CSAGTSGSVETQYF,TGCAGTGCAGGGACTAGCGGGAGTGTCGAGACCCAGTACTTC
TRBD1,.,TRBJ1-1,TRBV29-1,CSVSRGQGATEAFF,TGCAGCGTTAGTAGGGGACAGGGGGCGACTGAAGCTTTCTTT
.,.,TRBJ2-1,TRBV6-5,CASSYSGVSYNEQFF,TGTGCCAGCAGTTACTCAGGCGTCTCCTACAATGAGCAGTTCTTC
.,few,TRBJ2-2,TRBV2,CASSDNRDAGELFF,TGTGCCAGCAGTGATAACAGGGACGCCGGGGAGCTGTTTTTT
.,.,TRBJ2-3,TRBV12-3/TRBV12-4,CASSSPGSGSTDTQYF,TGTGCCAGCAGTTCCCCGGGGAGCGGGAGCACAGATACGCAGTATTTT
TRBD2,.,TRBJ2-2,TRBV6-4,CASSATSGPTNTGELFF,TGTGCCAGCAGTGCGACTAGCGGACCTACGAACACCGGGGAGCTGTTTTTT
TRBD1,few,TRBJ2-1,TRBV5-1,CASSPEGTGNNEQFF,TGCGCCAGCAGCCCGGAGGGGACAGGGAACAATGAGCAGTTCTTC
TRBD2,.,TRBJ2-3,TRBV11-2,CASSSAVGGSTDTQYF,TGTGCCAGCAGCTCCGCGGTGGGGGGGAGCACAGATACGCAGTATTTT
TRBD2,few,TRBJ2-5,TRBV18,CASSQSGREQETQYF,TGTGCCAGCTCACAAAGCGGGAGGGAACAAGAGACCCAGTACTTC
.,.,TRBJ2-1,TRBV5-1,CASSPAPGKYNEQFF,TGCGCCAGCAGCCCGGCCCCCGGGAAATACAATGAGCAGTTCTTC
.,.,TRBJ2-4,TRBV18,CASSVGEVLNIQYF,TGTGCCAGCTCCGTCGGAGAAGTGCTAAACATTCAGTACTTC
.,.,TRBJ2-5,TRBV25-1,CASSGFAVTQYF,TGTGCCAGCAGTGGGTTTGCGGTGACCCAGTACTTC
TRBD2,few,TRBJ2-1,TRBV12-3/TRBV12-4,CASSSTSGRTNEQFF,TGTGCCAGCAGTTCCACTAGCGGGAGAACCAATGAGCAGTTCTTC
TRBD1,.,TRBJ2-2,TRBV5-1,CASSRQGRIGELFF,TGCGCCAGCAGCAGACAGGGTAGGATCGGGGAGCTGTTTTTT
.,few,TRBJ1-5,TRBV28,CASRGVGQPQHF,TGTGCCAGCAGGGGTGTTGGCCAGCCCCAGCATTTT
.,many,TRBJ2-1,TRBV21-1,CASSKEKRGRDNEQFF,TGTGCCAGCAGCAAAGAAAAGAGGGGGAGGGACAATGAGCAGTTCTTC
.,few,TRBJ1-1,TRBV29-1,CSGRLTRNTEAFF,TGCAGCGGACGACTGACACGGAACACTGAAGCTTTCTTT
TRBD1,few,TRBJ1-5,TRBV6-1,CASKGTGEQPQHF,TGTGCCAGCAAGGGGACAGGGGAACAGCCCCAGCATTTT
.,few,TRBJ2-5,TRBV4-2,CASSPRGTQETQYF,TGTGCCAGCAGCCCACGGGGGACCCAAGAGACCCAGTACTTC